The present entry profiles one TCR beta chain with its context. Profiling relied on immunoSEQ multiplex PCR, and the TCRdb table lists in-frame clones only, not all of them. The sample carries about 84,000 clones, approximately 84% recorded once. The V and J ends lost 5 bases and 4 bases, in that order; junction bases with no gene match: 13. Germline V gene lookup returns CDR1 SQVTM and CDR2 ANQGSEA. This CDR3 spans 15 amino acids. The data originate from a study of OX40 agonist ivuxolimab in advanced cancers. Material: CD4+ or CD8+ T cells sorted from blood, obtained in a trial of the OX40 agonist ivuxolimab. The clonotype originates from an adult with an advanced solid tumor such as melanoma, head and neck, liver or kidney cancer. The V and J genes are TRBV29-1 and TRBJ1-1, with 7 bases fitting TRBD1. CDR3 in amino acids: CSVRGPFKRSTEAFF. The CDR3 bases are TGCAGCGTTAGGGGGCCCTTTAAGCGGAGCACTGAAGCTTTCTTT.